This T cell receptor beta chain stems from a study of blood T cell repertoires in COVID-19. This CDR3 contains 19 residues. Original handling: Reference gene primer amplification yielded estimated nucleated cell counts. TCRdb's table, derived via immunoSEQ multiplex PCR, lists solely in-frame clones and lacks some. V and J calls and clone size are those listed in that table; D and trimming were worked out from the DNA. Counted here are around 190,000 clones, approximately 84% occurring once; the ten biggest clones make up approximately 3%. Participants reported their clinical history, and cohort assignment relied on those reports.

The V call is TRBV21-1, the J call TRBJ1-4; the table names TRBD1, a call not compared with the DNA. TRBV21-1 is recorded as a pseudogene. Specimen: PBMCs or T cells enriched from blood (not recorded which). The sequence was obtained from a woman in her twenties or thirties who had recovered from COVID-19. CDR3 residues: CASSKIPRGQGPENEKLFF. The CDR3 DNA is TGTGCCAGCAGCAAAATCCCTCGGGGACAGGGGCCAGAAAATGAAAAACTGTTTTTT.